Listed below are T cell receptor beta chains from one sample, sequenced in a study of blood T cell repertoires in COVID-19. The data were produced by immunoSEQ multiplex PCR, yet TCRdb's version contains in-frame clones alone and is incomplete. The table includes about 26,000 clones, about 89% detected once. Sequencing was carried out using peripheral blood. The receptors were sampled from a man aged 65 to 85 with active COVID-19. Each CDR3 is given without its conserved first and last residue.

CDR3 protein: ASSPPQFFSGANVLT
V gene: TRBV7-8
J gene: TRBJ2-6

CDR3 protein: ASSQDSGLAVETQY
V gene: TRBV4-3
J gene: TRBJ2-5

CDR3 protein: ASSATSGGPYNEQF
V gene: TRBV6-1
J gene: TRBJ2-1

CDR3 protein: ASSPLSRDRAYEQY
V gene: TRBV7-9
J gene: TRBJ2-7

CDR3 protein: ASSLKPRQRNTGELF
V gene: TRBV7-3
J gene: TRBJ2-2

CDR3 protein: ASSEWAGGNTIY
V gene: TRBV6-1
J gene: TRBJ1-3

CDR3 protein: ASSQPGTGDEKLF
V gene: TRBV4-3
J gene: TRBJ1-4

CDR3 protein: ASSLMAEAF
V gene: TRBV5-1
J gene: TRBJ1-1

CDR3 protein: ASSVGLNTGELF
V gene: TRBV9
J gene: TRBJ2-2

CDR3 protein: ASSPNGQGTDTQY
V gene: TRBV6-5
J gene: TRBJ2-3

CDR3 protein: AWSYEDSSNSPLH
V gene: TRBV30
J gene: TRBJ1-6

CDR3 protein: ASSKGDSINTDTQY
V gene: TRBV2
J gene: TRBJ2-3

CDR3 protein: ASSFAGGFRNEQF
V gene: TRBV5-4
J gene: TRBJ2-1

CDR3 protein: ASSPRTPRVAF
V gene: TRBV27
J gene: TRBJ1-1

CDR3 protein: ASSEPGQTGEKLF
V gene: TRBV25-1
J gene: TRBJ1-4

CDR3 protein: ASSQARGNTGELF
V gene: TRBV14
J gene: TRBJ2-2

CDR3 protein: ASSSSGALQETQY
V gene: TRBV5-4
J gene: TRBJ2-5

CDR3 protein: ASSLASGAATQY
V gene: TRBV7-8
J gene: TRBJ2-5

CDR3 protein: ASSQGLHTGTDTQY
V gene: TRBV16
J gene: TRBJ2-3

CDR3 protein: ASSFDNSSPLH
V gene: TRBV12-3/TRBV12-4
J gene: TRBJ1-6

CDR3 protein: ASRTGQPRRGELF
V gene: TRBV5-1
J gene: TRBJ2-2

CDR3 protein: ASSQKRSNEQF
V gene: TRBV3-1/TRBV3-2
J gene: TRBJ2-1

CDR3 protein: ASSIVQGGQPQH
V gene: TRBV19
J gene: TRBJ1-5

CDR3 protein: ASSHPGQGTEAF
V gene: TRBV11-2
J gene: TRBJ1-1

CDR3 protein: ASSQTGGQGKTQY
V gene: TRBV7-8
J gene: TRBJ2-5

CDR3 protein: ASSIYGEETQY
V gene: TRBV19
J gene: TRBJ2-5

CDR3 protein: ASSQGGQGFSPLH
V gene: TRBV4-3
J gene: TRBJ1-6

CDR3 protein: AWATSGGTGEQY
V gene: TRBV30
J gene: TRBJ2-7

CDR3 protein: ASSELIPPSGAGGGSNQPQH
V gene: TRBV10-1
J gene: TRBJ1-5

CDR3 protein: AAPGGATDTQY
V gene: TRBV2
J gene: TRBJ2-3

CDR3 protein: AWSVLASGGSEAF
V gene: TRBV30
J gene: TRBJ1-1

CDR3 protein: ASSQDSTGTTYEQY
V gene: TRBV4-3
J gene: TRBJ2-7

CDR3 protein: AYGPKSPGDRYTEAF
V gene: TRBV13
J gene: TRBJ1-1

CDR3 protein: ASSLGQLDTQY
V gene: TRBV5-4
J gene: TRBJ2-3

CDR3 protein: ASSPQNTYEQY
V gene: TRBV18
J gene: TRBJ2-7

CDR3 protein: ASSLRRGYEQY
V gene: TRBV19
J gene: TRBJ2-7

CDR3 protein: ASSLEGRIVATNEKLF
V gene: TRBV11-2
J gene: TRBJ1-4

CDR3 protein: ASKGQGTGGAF
V gene: TRBV28
J gene: TRBJ1-1

CDR3 protein: ASSPQGGRSADTQY
V gene: TRBV7-9
J gene: TRBJ2-3

CDR3 protein: ATSRDRATGGDGYT
V gene: TRBV15
J gene: TRBJ1-2

CDR3 protein: ASSLGDREKLF
V gene: TRBV5-1
J gene: TRBJ1-4

CDR3 protein: ASSPSAGLNEQF
V gene: TRBV18
J gene: TRBJ2-1

CDR3 protein: ASSPDISYNEQF
V gene: TRBV7-2
J gene: TRBJ2-1

CDR3 protein: ATSRDRVSGNTIY
V gene: TRBV15
J gene: TRBJ1-3

CDR3 protein: ASSLRQGKTEAF
V gene: TRBV5-1
J gene: TRBJ1-1

CDR3 protein: ASSKGPAGVYEQY
V gene: TRBV6-5
J gene: TRBJ2-7

CDR3 protein: ASTFSTGGLVGYT
V gene: TRBV19
J gene: TRBJ1-2

CDR3 protein: ASSVTGLLAGANVLT
V gene: TRBV7-2
J gene: TRBJ2-6

CDR3 protein: ASSASTGSYEQY
V gene: TRBV9
J gene: TRBJ2-7

CDR3 protein: ASSPNFRQGSHEQY
V gene: TRBV4-2
J gene: TRBJ2-7

CDR3 protein: ASSLPSGVPGDTQY
V gene: TRBV5-1
J gene: TRBJ2-3

CDR3 protein: ASSLVGTGIDTQY
V gene: TRBV7-2
J gene: TRBJ2-3

CDR3 protein: ASSSITIPEAAF
V gene: TRBV6-5
J gene: TRBJ1-1

CDR3 protein: ASSYGGGSIGGYT
V gene: TRBV6-2/TRBV6-3
J gene: TRBJ1-2

CDR3 protein: ATSRADRMNTEAF
V gene: TRBV15
J gene: TRBJ1-1